The 3 T cell receptor beta chains given below trace back to one sample, sequenced in a study of CD8 T cells in ankylosing spondylitis. TCRdb analysed the 5' RACE reads with MiXCR anew, one entry per CDR3 protein. The repertoire holds 200,000 to 250,000 distinct CDR3 sequences, with about 11% as singletons. The sample was blood, either unsorted or a sorted T cell fraction (not recorded which). All receptors come from a male donor with ankylosing spondylitis or in good health (not recorded which).

This clonotype was counted ten times or more. The chain has TRBV5-6 and TRBJ2-6; D is perhaps TRBD1 (5 bases). This CDR3 has 13 residues. V shed 0 bases and J shed 12 bases, with 10 bases lying between them. Germline CDR1 SGHDT, CDR2 YYEEEE. The CDR3 DNA reads as TGTGCCAGCAGCTTGGGGCAGGGTGGCGTCCTGACTTTC. Translated, it gives CASSLGQGGVLTF.

V and J are TRBV11-3 and TRBJ2-1, with 7 bases that match TRBD1. CDR3 length: 15 amino acids. Per germline, CDR1 SGHNT and CDR2 YENEEA. The V gene end was trimmed by 5 bases and the J gene end by 6 bases; junction bases not matched to a gene: 10. CDR3 nucleotides: TGTGCCAGCAGCCCTAGGGGGCGAGGGAGCAATGAGCAGTTCTTC. This translates into CASSPRGRGSNEQFF.

The rearrangement uses TRBV12-3 or TRBV12-4 and TRBJ1-5, with D possibly TRBD1 on 6 matching bases. The CDR3 totals 14 residues. V was shortened by 1 base and J by 6 bases, with 10 bases between the two germline ends. CDR3 coding DNA: TGTGCCAGCAGTTTAGACAGGGCGCCTCAGCCCCAGCATTTT. It encodes CASSLDRAPQPQHF.